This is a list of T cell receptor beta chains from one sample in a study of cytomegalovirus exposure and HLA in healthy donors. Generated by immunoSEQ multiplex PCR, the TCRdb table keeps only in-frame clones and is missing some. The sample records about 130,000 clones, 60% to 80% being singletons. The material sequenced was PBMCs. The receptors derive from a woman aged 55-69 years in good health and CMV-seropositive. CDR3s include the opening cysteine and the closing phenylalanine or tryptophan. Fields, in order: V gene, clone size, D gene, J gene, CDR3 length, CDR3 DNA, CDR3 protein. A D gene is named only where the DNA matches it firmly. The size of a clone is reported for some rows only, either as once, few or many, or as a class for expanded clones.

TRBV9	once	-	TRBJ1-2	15	TGTGCCAGCAGCGTAGAAGGCAGGTCCTTAGATGGCTACACCTTC	CASSVEGRSLDGYTF
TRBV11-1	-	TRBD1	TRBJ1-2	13	TGTGCCAGCAGCCTCCGACAGGGAACTGGCTACACCTTC	CASSLRQGTGYTF
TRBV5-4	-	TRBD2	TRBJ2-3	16	TGTGCCAGCAGCTTGTACGTCGGGGGGATCGCAGATACGCAGTATTTT	CASSLYVGGIADTQYF
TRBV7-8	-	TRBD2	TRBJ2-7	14	TGTGCCAGCAGCTTAGTCGGGGGGACCTACGAGCAGTACTTC	CASSLVGGTYEQYF
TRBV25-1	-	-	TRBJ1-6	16	TGTGCCAGCAGTGACAGGATTGCGGCAGGGAATTCACCCCTCCACTTT	CASSDRIAAGNSPLHF
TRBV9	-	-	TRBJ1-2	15	TGTGCCAGCAGCCCGCGGGGCGGGGGTAACTATGGCTACACCTTC	CASSPRGGGNYGYTF
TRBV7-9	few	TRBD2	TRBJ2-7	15	TGTGCCAGCAGCACCCCAACTAGCGCACCCGGCGAGCAGTACTTC	CASSTPTSAPGEQYF
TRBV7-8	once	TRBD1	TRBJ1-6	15	TGTGCCAGCAGCTTACGGACAGGGTCGGGTTCACCCCTCCACTTT	CASSLRTGSGSPLHF
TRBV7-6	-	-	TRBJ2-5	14	TGTGCCAGCAGCTCCCCACAGTCAGGGGAGACCCAGTACTTC	CASSSPQSGETQYF
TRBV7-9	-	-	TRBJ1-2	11	TGTGCCAGCGAAAAGGGGCATGGCTACACCTTC	CASEKGHGYTF
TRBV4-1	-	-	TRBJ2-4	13	TGCGCCAGCAGCCAAGCCAGTTGGAACATTCAGTACTTC	CASSQASWNIQYF
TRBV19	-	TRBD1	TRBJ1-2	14	TGTGCCAGTACGAGGGGACAGGGACACTATGGCTACACCTTC	CASTRGQGHYGYTF
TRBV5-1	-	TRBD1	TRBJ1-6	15	TGCGCCAGCATCCAACAACCAGGGGGGTTAGAGCCCCTCCACTTT	CASIQQPGGLEPLHF
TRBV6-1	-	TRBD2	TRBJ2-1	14	TGTGCCAGCCTGACTAGCGGGGGATACAATGAGCAGTTCTTC	CASLTSGGYNEQFF
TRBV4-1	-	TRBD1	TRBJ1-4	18	TGCGCCAGCAGCCGAAAAGGGGTAGGACAGGGAGTCAAGGAAAAACTGTTTTTT	CASSRKGVGQGVKEKLFF
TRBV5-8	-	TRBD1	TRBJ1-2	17	TGTGCCAGCAGCTTGGGGACAGGGGCCGCACCGAACTATGGCTACACCTTC	CASSLGTGAAPNYGYTF
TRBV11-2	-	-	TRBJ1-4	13	TGTGCCAGCAGCTTTGTCAGCGGGGAAAAACTGTTTTTT	CASSFVSGEKLFF
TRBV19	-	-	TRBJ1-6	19	TGTGCCAGTAGTATACGCGGGGGCCTACAGGGATCCTATAATTCACCCCTCCACTTT	CASSIRGGLQGSYNSPLHF
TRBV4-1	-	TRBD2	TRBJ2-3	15	TGCGCCAGCAGCCATAGCGGGGGGGCCGCAGATACGCAGTATTTT	CASSHSGGAADTQYF
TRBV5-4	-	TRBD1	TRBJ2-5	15	TGTGCCAGCAGCCCCGGACAGGGGGTCTGGGAGACCCAGTACTTC	CASSPGQGVWETQYF
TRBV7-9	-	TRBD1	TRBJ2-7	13	TGTGCCAGCAGTCAGACAGGGGGCTCGGAGCAGTACTTC	CASSQTGGSEQYF
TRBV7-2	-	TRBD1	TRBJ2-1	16	TGTGCCAGCAGCTCTCATTGGGACAGGGATTACAATGAGCAGTTCTTC	CASSSHWDRDYNEQFF
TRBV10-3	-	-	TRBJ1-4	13	TGTGCCACCCGACAGACAACTAATGAAAAACTGTTTTTT	CATRQTTNEKLFF